Below, 14 T cell receptor beta chains from the same sample are listed, as sequenced in a study of T cell responses to AZD1222 COVID-19 vaccine. Generated by immunoSEQ multiplex PCR, the TCRdb table keeps only in-frame clones and is missing some. The data hold fewer than 200,000 clones, with around 85% observed a single time. The source material was peripheral blood, sampled 28 days after the second AZD1222 dose. Every receptor here comes from an adult who received the AZD1222 COVID-19 vaccine.

The chain is built from TRBV9 and TRBJ1-4; maybe TRBD1 (6 bases). Between the trimmed V and J ends, which lost 3 bases and 2 bases, there was a span of 14 bases. The length of the CDR3 is 16 residues. Germline CDR1 SGDLS, CDR2 YYNGEE. The CDR3 protein is CASSAGGGTTNEKLFF. The CDR3 DNA sequence: TGTGCCAGCAGCGCGGGAGGGGGGACGACTAATGAAAAACTGTTTTTT. The whole variable domain, filled in from reference TRBV9 and TRBJ1-4, reads DSGVTQTPKHLITATGQRVTLRCSPRSGDLSVYWYQQSLDQGLQFLIQYYNGEERAKGNILERFSAQQFPDLHSELNLSSLELGDSALYFCASSAGGGTTNEKLFFGSGTQLSVL.

This clone was seen once. The V gene is TRBV3-1 (or the pseudogene TRBV3-2), the J gene TRBJ2-7, with TRBD2 identical over 11 bases. Germline V gives CDR1 LGHDT, CDR2 YNNKEL (reference sequence). Trimming took 1 base from V and 5 from J; bases not matched to a gene: 4. The CDR3 runs 15 residues. The CDR3, as DNA: TGTGCCAGCAGCCAAGCCGGGACTAGCGGAGACGAGCAGTACTTC. Translated: CASSQAGTSGDEQYF.

The V gene is TRBV13, the J gene TRBJ1-2, with a possible D match to TRBD1 (6 bases). CDR3 length: 14 amino acids. Germline CDR1 reads PRHDT; CDR2 reads FYEKMQ (reference sequence). With 3 bases removed from V and 5 bases from J, the gap between germline ends came to 13 bases. This CDR3 reads CASSFGQGKYGYTF. In nucleotides, the CDR3 is TGTGCCAGCAGCTTTGGGCAGGGGAAGTATGGCTACACCTTC.

This sequence joins TRBV29-1 and TRBJ2-1; D gene ambiguous. With 7 bases removed from V and 1 base from J, the gap between germline ends came to 5 bases. The germline V gene encodes CDR1 SQVTM and CDR2 ANQGSEA. The CDR3 is made up of 11 amino acids. The CDR3 sequence: CSAFSYNEQFF. CDR3 coding DNA: TGCAGCGCCTTTTCCTACAATGAGCAGTTCTTC.

The chain is built from TRBV20-1 and TRBJ1-1; D unclear. Germline V gives CDR1 DFQATT, CDR2 SNEGSKA (reference sequence). V dropped 3 bases and J dropped 3 bases, with 8 bases sitting between them. This CDR3 is 12 amino acids long. In DNA form, the CDR3 reads TGCAGTGCTAGTATGCGGGACACTGAAGCTTTCTTT. Amino acids: CSASMRDTEAFF.

The genes are TRBV5-5 and TRBJ2-3, with 11 bases lining up with TRBD2. CDR3 length equals 15 residues. V lost 5 bases to trimming and J lost 3 bases; unmatched junction nucleotides: 5. Germline assignment: CDR1 SGHKS and CDR2 YYEKEE (reference sequence). CDR3 loop: CASRRGLAVTDTQYF. CDR3 bases: TGTGCCAGCAGACGGGGACTAGCGGTGACAGATACGCAGTATTTT.

The V and J genes are TRBV6-5 and TRBJ2-7; no definite D call. The CDR3 spans 13 residues. From germline, CDR1 is MNHEY and CDR2 SVGAGI. V gave up 2 bases and J gave up 3 bases, with 8 bases separating them. CDR3 region: CASSYEAIYEQYF. The CDR3, as DNA: TGTGCCAGCAGTTACGAGGCTATCTACGAGCAGTACTTC.

The chain couples TRBV9 to TRBJ1-2; D is unclear. Germline V CDR1 and CDR2: SGDLS, YYNGEE. This CDR3 region has 14 residues. The germline V and J ends were trimmed by 4 bases and 3 bases, with 13 bases remaining between them. The CDR3 loop reads CASSPFGGDYGYTF. The CDR3 coding sequence is TGTGCCAGCAGCCCCTTCGGCGGTGACTATGGCTACACCTTC. Drawing the rest from reference TRBV9 and TRBJ1-2, the complete variable domain is DSGVTQTPKHLITATGQRVTLRCSPRSGDLSVYWYQQSLDQGLQFLIQYYNGEERAKGNILERFSAQQFPDLHSELNLSSLELGDSALYFCASSPFGGDYGYTFGSGTRLTVV.

In DNA, the CDR3 is TGTGCCAGCAGCTTCCTGCCGACAGAGATGAACACTGAAGCTTTCTTT. Translation gives CASSFLPTEMNTEAFF. The V gene is TRBV11-2, the J gene TRBJ1-1; a possible D gene is TRBD1 (5 bases). Germline lookup yields CDR1 SGHAT and CDR2 FQNNGV. With 3 bases removed from V and 0 bases from J, the gap between germline ends came to 14 bases. CDR3 length: 16 amino acids.

The rearrangement joins TRBV5-6 to TRBJ1-2; tentative D call: TRBD1 (5 bases). This CDR3 spans 15 amino acids. CDR1 and CDR2 from the germline V gene are SGHDT and YYEEEE. Trimming cost V 0 bases and J 1 base, with 10 bases left between them. In DNA, the CDR3 is TGTGCCAGCAGCTTGGCTGGGGGGGGTAACTATGGCTACACCTTC. Its translation: CASSLAGGGNYGYTF.

The genes are TRBV7-8 and TRBJ1-6, with TRBD1 matching over 10 bases. CDR1 SGHVS and CDR2 FQNEAQ come from the germline V gene. The CDR3 is 19 residues long. With V trimmed by 5 bases and J by 4 bases, 14 bases remained unmatched. CDR3 nucleotides: TGTGCCAGCAGCACAGGACAGGGGGAGGTAGCCTTTTATAATTCACCCCTCCACTTT. It yields the protein CASSTGQGEVAFYNSPLHF.

The chain uses TRBV19 and TRBJ1-2; D is uncertain. Deletions cut 5 bases from V and 8 bases from J, with 15 bases between. CDR1 and CDR2 from the germline V gene are LNHDA and SQIVND (reference sequence). The CDR3 runs 13 residues. The CDR3 is CASSPHSVEGYTF. The CDR3, as DNA: TGTGCCAGTAGTCCTCATAGCGTTGAGGGCTACACCTTC. Drawing the rest from reference TRBV19 and TRBJ1-2, the complete variable domain is DGGITQSPKYLFRKEGQNVTLSCEQNLNHDAMYWYRQDPGQGLRLIYYSQIVNDFQKGDIAEGYSVSREKKESFPLTVTSAQKNPTAFYLCASSPHSVEGYTFGSGTRLTVV.

The chain couples TRBV12-5 to TRBJ2-7; TRBD1 is a possible D gene (6 bases). Germline CDR1 reads LGHNT; CDR2 reads FRNRAP. The CDR3 covers 15 residues. The V end was cut by 1 base, the J end by 2 bases, with 12 bases between. This CDR3 reads CASGLAYWTAYEQYF. CDR3 nucleotides: TGTGCTAGTGGTTTGGCGTACTGGACAGCCTACGAGCAGTACTTC.

The chain uses TRBV10-2 and TRBJ2-2; 10 positions match TRBD2. The CDR3 spans 16 residues. After removal of 6 bases from V and 7 bases from J, the junction contained 11 bases not matched to a gene. In germline, CDR1 is WSHSY, CDR2 SAAADI. The CDR3 nucleotides read TGCGCCAGCAGAGATCCTAGCGGGGGTGGCGGCGGGGAGCTGTTTTTT. Amino acids: CASRDPSGGGGGELFF.